This T cell receptor (beta chain) was retrieved from a study of T cell responses to AZD1222 COVID-19 vaccine. Generated by immunoSEQ multiplex PCR, the TCRdb table keeps only in-frame clones and is missing some. The table has 140,000 to 150,000 clones, 80% to 95% seen once. The CDR3 totals 15 residues. Trimming pared 7 bases from V and 7 bases from J, leaving 19 bases between. Germline V CDR1 and CDR2: MDHEN, SYDVKM. Whole-study results and caveats: Epitopes outside B.1.351 and B.1.1.7 mutated regions reportedly drew nearly half of spike TCRs. Among AZD1222 vaccinees, only six or seven were seropositive at baseline. Donors were chiefly white British, with a greater number of females, and clonal diversity was perhaps underestimated. Elevations in Spike-specific TCR breadth and depth followed administration of two AZD1222 doses.

This clone was observed a single time. The antigen is unknown. The chain employs TRBV28 and TRBJ1-4; no clear D. The clonotype originates from an adult who received the AZD1222 COVID-19 vaccine. Material: peripheral blood, obtained 28 days after the second AZD1222 dose. The CDR3 sequence: CASTSPVLRGEKLFF. Written as DNA, the CDR3 is TGTGCCAGCACCTCCCCCGTCTTGAGAGGTGAAAAACTGTTTTTT.